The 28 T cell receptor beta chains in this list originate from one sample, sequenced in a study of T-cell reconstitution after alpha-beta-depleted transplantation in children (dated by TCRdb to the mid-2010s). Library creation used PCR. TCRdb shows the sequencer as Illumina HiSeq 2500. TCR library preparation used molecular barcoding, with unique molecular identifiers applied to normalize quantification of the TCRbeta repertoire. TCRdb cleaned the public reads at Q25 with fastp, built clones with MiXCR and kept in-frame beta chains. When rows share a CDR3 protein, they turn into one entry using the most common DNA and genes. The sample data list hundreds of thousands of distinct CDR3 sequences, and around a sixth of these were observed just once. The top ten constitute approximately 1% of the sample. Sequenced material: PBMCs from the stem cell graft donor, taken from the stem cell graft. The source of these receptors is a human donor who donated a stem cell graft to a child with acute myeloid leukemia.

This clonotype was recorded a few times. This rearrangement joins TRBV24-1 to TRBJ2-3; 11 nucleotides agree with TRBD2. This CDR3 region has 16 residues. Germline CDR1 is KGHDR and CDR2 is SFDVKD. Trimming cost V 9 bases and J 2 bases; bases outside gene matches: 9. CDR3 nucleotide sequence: TGTGCCACCTCACTAGCGGGGGACCATTTCACAGATACGCAGTATTTT. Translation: CATSLAGDHFTDTQYF.

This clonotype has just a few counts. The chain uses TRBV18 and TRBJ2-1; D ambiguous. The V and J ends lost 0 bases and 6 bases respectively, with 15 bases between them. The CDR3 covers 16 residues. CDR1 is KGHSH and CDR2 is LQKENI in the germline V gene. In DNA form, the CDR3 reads TGTGCCAGCTCACCACCAATGGGTTTATTAGTCAATGAGCAGTTCTTC. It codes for CASSPPMGLLVNEQFF.

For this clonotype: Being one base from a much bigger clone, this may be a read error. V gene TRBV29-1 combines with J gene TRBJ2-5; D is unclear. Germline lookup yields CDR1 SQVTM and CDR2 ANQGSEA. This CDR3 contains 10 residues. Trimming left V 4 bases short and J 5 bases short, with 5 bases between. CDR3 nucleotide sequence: TGCAGCGTTGCGAGTGAGACCCAGTACTTC. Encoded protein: CSVASETQYF. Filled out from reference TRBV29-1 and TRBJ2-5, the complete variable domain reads SAVISQKPSRDICQRGTSLTIQCQVDSQVTMMFWYRQQPGQSLTLIATANQGSEATYESGFVIDKFPISRPNLTFSTLTVSNMSPEDSSIYLCSVASETQYFGPGTRLLVL.

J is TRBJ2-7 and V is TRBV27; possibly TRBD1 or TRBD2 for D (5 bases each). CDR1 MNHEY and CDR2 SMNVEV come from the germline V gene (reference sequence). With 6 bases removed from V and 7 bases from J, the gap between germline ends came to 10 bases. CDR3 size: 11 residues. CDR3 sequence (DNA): TGTGCCAGCAGGGGGGTGAGGGAGCAGTACTTC. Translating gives CASRGVREQYF.

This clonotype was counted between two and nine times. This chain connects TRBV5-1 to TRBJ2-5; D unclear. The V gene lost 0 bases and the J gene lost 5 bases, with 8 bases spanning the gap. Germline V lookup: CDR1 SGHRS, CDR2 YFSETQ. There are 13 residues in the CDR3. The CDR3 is CASSLVDGETQYF. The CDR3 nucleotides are TGCGCCAGCAGCTTGGTGGACGGGGAGACCCAGTACTTC.

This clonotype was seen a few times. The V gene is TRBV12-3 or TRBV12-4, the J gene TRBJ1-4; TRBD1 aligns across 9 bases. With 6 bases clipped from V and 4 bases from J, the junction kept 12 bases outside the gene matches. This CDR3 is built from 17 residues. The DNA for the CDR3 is TGTGCCAGCAGCCCCAACCCCCGGGACAGGGTTAATGAAAAACTGTTTTTT. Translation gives CASSPNPRDRVNEKLFF.

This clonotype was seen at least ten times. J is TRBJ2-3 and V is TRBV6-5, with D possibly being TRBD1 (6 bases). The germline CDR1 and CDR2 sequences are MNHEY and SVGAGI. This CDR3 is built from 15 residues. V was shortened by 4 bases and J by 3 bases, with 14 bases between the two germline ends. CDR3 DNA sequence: TGTGCCAGCAGTTCACAGGGTAGGAGAACAGATACGCAGTATTTT. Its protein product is CASSSQGRRTDTQYF.

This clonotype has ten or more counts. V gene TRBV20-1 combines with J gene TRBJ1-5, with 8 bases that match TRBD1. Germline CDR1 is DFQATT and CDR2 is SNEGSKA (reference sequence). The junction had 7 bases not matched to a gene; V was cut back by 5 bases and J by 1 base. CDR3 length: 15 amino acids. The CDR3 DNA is TGCAGTGCTGGAAGGACAGGGATGAGCAATCAGCCCCAGCATTTT. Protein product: CSAGRTGMSNQPQHF.

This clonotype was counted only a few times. Here the CDR3 reads CASRGGTDQETQYF. CDR3 DNA: TGCGCCAGCAGAGGTGGAACAGATCAAGAGACCCAGTACTTC. The chain combines TRBV10-1 with TRBJ2-5; D not certain. This CDR3 is 14 amino acids long. Trimming shortened V by 6 bases and J by 2 bases, and 13 bases separated the two germline ends. The V gene's germline CDR1 is WNHNN and CDR2 SYGVQD (reference sequence).

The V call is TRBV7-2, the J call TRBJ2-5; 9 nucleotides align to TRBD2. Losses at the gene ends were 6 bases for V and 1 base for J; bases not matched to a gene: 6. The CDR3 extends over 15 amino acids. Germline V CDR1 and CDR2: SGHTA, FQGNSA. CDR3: CASSSAGGPQETQYF. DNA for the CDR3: TGTGCCAGCAGTTCCGCGGGGGGGCCCCAAGAGACCCAGTACTTC.

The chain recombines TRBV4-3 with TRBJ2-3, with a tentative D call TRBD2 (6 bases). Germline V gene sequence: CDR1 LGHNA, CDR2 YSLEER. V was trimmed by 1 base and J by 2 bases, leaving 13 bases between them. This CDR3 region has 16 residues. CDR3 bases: TGCGCCAGCAGCCAAGCTTTAGCGGCGATCACAGATACGCAGTATTTT. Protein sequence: CASSQALAAITDTQYF.

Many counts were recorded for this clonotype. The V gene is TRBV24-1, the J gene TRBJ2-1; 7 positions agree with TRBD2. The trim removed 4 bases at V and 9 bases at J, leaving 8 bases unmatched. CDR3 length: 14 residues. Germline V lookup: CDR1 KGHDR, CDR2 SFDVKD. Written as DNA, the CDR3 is TGTGCCACCAGTGACCGCGAGCGGGACCGTGAGCAGTTCTTC. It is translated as CATSDRERDREQFF.

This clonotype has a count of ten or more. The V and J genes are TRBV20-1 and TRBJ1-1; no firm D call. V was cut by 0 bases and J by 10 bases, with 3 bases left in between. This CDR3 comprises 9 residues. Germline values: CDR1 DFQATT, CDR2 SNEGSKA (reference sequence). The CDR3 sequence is CSARDGAFF. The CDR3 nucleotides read TGCAGTGCTAGAGATGGAGCTTTCTTT.

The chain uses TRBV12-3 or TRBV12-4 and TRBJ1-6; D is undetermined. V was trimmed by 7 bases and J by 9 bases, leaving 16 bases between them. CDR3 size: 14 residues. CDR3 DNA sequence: TGTGCCAGCAAATCCCGAGGGAGGACTTCACCCCTCCACTTT. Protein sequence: CASKSRGRTSPLHF.

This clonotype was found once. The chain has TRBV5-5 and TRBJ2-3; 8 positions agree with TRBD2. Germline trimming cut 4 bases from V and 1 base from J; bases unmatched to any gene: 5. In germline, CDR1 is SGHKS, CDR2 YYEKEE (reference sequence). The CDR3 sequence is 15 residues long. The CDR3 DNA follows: TGTGCCAGCAGCGCGGGGGGCCCCCGCACAGATACGCAGTATTTT. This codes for CASSAGGPRTDTQYF.

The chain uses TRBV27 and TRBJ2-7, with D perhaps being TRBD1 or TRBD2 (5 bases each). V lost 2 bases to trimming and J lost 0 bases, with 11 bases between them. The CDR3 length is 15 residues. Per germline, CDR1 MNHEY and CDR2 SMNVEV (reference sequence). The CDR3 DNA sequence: TGTGCCAGCAGTTTACGGGTGGGGGACTCCTACGAGCAGTACTTC. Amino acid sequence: CASSLRVGDSYEQYF.

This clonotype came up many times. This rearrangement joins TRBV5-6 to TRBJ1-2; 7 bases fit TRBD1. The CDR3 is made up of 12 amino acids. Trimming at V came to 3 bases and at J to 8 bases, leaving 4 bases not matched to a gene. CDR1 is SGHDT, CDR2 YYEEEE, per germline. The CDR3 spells CASSWGTEGYTF. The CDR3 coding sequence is TGTGCCAGCAGCTGGGGGACAGAGGGCTACACCTTC.

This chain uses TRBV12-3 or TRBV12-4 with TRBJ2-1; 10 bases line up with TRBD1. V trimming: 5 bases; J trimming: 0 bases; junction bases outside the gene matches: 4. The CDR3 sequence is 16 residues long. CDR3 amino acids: CASSIRTGGSYNEQFF. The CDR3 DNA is TGTGCCAGCAGTATCCGGACAGGGGGCTCCTACAATGAGCAGTTCTTC.

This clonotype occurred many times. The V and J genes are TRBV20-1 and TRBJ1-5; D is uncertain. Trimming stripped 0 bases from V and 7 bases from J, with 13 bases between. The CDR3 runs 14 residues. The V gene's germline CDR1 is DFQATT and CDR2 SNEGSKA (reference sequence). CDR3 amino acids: CSAREHGPGQPQHF. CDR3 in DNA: TGCAGTGCTAGAGAGCATGGGCCCGGCCAGCCCCAGCATTTT.

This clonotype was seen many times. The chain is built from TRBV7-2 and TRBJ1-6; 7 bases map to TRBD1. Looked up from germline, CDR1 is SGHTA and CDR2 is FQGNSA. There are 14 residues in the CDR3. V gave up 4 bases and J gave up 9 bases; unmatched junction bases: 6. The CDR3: CASSYGDRASPLHF. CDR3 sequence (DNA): TGTGCCAGCAGCTATGGGGACAGAGCTTCACCCCTCCACTTT.

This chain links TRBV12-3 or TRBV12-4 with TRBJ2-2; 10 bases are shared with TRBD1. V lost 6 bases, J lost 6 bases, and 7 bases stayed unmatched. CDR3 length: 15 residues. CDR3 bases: TGTGCCAGCAGGAAGGGACAGGGGACAGCCGGGGAGCTGTTTTTT. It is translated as CASRKGQGTAGELFF.

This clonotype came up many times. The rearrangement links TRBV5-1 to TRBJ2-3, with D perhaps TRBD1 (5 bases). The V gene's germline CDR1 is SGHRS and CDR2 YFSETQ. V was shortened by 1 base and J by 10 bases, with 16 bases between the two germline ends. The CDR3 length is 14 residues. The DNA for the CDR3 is TGCGCCAGCAGCTTGAGGTTACAGGAGAACGCGCAGTATTTT. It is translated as CASSLRLQENAQYF.

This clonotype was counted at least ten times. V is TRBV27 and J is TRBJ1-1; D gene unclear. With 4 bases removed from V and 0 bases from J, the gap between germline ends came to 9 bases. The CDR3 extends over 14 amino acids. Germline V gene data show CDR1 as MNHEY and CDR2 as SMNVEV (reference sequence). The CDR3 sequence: CASSSSFMNTEAFF. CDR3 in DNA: TGTGCCAGCAGTTCTAGTTTCATGAACACTGAAGCTTTCTTT.

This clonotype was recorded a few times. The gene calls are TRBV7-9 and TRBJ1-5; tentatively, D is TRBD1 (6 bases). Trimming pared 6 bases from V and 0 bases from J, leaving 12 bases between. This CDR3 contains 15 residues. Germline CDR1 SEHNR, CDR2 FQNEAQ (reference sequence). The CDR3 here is CASSPDRNSNQPQHF. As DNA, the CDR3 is TGTGCCAGCAGTCCGGACAGAAATAGCAATCAGCCCCAGCATTTT. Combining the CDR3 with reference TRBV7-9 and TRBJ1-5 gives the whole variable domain DTGVSQNPRHKITKRGQNVTFRCDPISEHNRLYWYRQTLGQGPEFLTYFQNEAQLEKSRLLSDRFSAERPKGSFSTLEIQRTEQGDSAMYLCASSPDRNSNQPQHFGDGTRLSIL.

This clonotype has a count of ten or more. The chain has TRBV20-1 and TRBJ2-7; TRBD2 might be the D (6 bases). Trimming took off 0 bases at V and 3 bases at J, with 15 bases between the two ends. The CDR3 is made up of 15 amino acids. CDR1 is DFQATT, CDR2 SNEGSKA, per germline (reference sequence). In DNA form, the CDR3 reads TGCAGTGCTAGAGATTTGGAGGGGCCCTTCTACGAGCAGTACTTC. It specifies CSARDLEGPFYEQYF.

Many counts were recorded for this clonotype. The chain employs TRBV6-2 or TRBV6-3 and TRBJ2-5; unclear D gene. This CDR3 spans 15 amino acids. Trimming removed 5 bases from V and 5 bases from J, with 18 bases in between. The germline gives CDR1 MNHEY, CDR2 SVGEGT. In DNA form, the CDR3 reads TGTGCCAGCAGTCGGGTAACAGAAGAAGGGGAGACCCAGTACTTC. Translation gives CASSRVTEEGETQYF.

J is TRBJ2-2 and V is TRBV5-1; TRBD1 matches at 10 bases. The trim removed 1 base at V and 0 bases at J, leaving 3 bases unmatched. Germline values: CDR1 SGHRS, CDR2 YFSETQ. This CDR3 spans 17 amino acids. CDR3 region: CASSLWTGGSNTGELFF. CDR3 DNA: TGCGCCAGCAGCTTGTGGACAGGGGGATCGAACACCGGGGAGCTGTTTTTT.

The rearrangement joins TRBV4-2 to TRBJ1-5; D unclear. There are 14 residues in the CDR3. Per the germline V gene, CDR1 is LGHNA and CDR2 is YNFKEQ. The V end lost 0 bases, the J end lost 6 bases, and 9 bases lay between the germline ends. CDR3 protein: CASSQDLGSQPQHF. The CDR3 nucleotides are TGTGCCAGCAGCCAAGATTTGGGCAGTCAGCCCCAGCATTTT.